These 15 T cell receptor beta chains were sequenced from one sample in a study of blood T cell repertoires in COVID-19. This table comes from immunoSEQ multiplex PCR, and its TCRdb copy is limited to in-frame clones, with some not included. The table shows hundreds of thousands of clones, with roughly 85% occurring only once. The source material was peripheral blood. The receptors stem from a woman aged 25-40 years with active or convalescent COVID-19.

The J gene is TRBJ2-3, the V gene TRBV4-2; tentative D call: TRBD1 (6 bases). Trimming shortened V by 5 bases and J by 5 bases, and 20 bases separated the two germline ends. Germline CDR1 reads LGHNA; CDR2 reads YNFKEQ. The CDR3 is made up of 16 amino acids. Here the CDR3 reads CASSATRGGRGDTQYF. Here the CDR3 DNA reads TGTGCCAGCAGCGCCACCCGTGGGGGCCGGGGAGATACGCAGTATTTT.

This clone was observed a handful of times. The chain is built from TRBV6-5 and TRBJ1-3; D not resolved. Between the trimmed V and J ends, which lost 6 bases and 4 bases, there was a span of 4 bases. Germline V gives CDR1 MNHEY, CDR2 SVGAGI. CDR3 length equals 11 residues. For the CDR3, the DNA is TGTGCCAGCAGGACAGGAAACACCATATATTTT. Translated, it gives CASRTGNTIYF.

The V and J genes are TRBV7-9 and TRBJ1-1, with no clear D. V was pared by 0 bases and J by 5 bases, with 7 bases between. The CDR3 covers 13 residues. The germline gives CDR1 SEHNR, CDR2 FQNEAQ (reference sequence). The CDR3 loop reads CASSLASGTEAFF. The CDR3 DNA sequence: TGTGCCAGCAGCTTAGCGTCGGGAACTGAAGCTTTCTTT.

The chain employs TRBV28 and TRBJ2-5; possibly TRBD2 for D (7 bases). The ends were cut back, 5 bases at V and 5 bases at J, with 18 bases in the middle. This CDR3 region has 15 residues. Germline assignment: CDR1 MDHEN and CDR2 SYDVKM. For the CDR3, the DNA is TGTGCCAGCAGTCTCGTCGGGGGGACATACGAGACCCAGTACTTC. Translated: CASSLVGGTYETQYF.

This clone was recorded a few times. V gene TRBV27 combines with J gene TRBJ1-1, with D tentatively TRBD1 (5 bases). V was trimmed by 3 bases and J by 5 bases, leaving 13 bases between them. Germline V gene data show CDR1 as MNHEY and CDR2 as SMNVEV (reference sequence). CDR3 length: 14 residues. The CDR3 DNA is TGTGCCAGCAGTTTGTCCCAGGGTAGGACTGAAGCTTTCTTT. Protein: CASSLSQGRTEAFF.

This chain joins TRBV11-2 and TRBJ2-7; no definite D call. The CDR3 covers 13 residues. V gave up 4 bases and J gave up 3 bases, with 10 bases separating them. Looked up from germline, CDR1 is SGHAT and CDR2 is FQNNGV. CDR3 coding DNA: TGTGCCAGCAGCTCAGGCCGGATCTACGAGCAGTACTTC. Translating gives CASSSGRIYEQYF.

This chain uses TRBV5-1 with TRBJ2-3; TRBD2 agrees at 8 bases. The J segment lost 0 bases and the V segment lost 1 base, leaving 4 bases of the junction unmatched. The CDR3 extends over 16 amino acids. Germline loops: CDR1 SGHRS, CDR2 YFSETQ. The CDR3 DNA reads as TGCGCCAGCAGCTTGATTCAGCGGGGGAGCACAGATACGCAGTATTTT. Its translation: CASSLIQRGSTDTQYF.

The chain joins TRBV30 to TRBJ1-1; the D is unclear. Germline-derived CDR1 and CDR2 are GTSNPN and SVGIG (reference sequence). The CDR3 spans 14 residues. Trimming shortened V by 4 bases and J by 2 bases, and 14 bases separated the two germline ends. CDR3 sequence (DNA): TGTGCCTGGACTCTGACACTTCCAAACACTGAAGCTTTCTTT. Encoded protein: CAWTLTLPNTEAFF.

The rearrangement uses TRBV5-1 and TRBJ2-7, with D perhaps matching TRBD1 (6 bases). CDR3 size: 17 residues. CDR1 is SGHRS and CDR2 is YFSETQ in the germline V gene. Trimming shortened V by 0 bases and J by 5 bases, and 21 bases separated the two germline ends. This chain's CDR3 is CASSLAGREGVGNEQYF. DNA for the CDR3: TGCGCCAGCAGCTTGGCCGGCAGAGAGGGGGTAGGTAACGAGCAGTACTTC.

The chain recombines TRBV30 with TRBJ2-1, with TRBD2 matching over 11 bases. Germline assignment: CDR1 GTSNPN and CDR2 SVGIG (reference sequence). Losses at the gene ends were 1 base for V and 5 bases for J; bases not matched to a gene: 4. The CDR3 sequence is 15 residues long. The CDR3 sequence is CAWSGLAGINNEQFF. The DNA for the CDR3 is TGTGCCTGGAGTGGACTAGCGGGGATTAACAATGAGCAGTTCTTC. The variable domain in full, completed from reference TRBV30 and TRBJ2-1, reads SQTIHQWPATLVQPVGSPLSLECTVEGTSNPNLYWYRQAAGRGLQLLFYSVGIGQISSEVPQNLSASRPQDRQFILSSKKLLLSDSGFYLCAWSGLAGINNEQFFGPGTRLTVL.

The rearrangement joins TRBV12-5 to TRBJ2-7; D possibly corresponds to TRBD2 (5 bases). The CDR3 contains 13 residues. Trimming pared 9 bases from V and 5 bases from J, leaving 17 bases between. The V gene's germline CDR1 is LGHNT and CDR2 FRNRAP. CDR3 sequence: CARGDRALDEQYF. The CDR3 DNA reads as TGTGCTAGGGGAGACCGAGCACTGGACGAGCAGTACTTC.

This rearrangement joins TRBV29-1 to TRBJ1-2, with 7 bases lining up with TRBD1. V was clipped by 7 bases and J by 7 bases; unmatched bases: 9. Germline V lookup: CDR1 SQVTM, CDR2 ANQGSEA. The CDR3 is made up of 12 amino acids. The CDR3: CSGEDRVSGYTF. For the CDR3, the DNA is TGCAGCGGCGAAGACAGGGTGTCTGGCTACACCTTC.

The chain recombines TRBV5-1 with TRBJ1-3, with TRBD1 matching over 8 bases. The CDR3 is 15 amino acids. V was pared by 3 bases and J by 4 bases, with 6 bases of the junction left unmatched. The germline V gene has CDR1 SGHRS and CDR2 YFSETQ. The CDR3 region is CASSSGGQAGNTIYF. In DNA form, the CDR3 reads TGCGCCAGCAGCTCAGGGGGCCAGGCGGGAAACACCATATATTTT. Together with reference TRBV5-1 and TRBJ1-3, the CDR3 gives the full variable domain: KAGVTQTPRYLIKTRGQQVTLSCSPISGHRSVSWYQQTPGQGLQFLFEYFSETQRNKGNFPGRFSGRQFSNSRSEMNVSTLELGDSALYLCASSSGGQAGNTIYFGEGSWLTVV.

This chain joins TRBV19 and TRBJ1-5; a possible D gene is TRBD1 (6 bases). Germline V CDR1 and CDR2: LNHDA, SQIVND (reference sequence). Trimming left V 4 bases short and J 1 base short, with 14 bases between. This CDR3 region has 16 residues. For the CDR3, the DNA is TGTGCCAGTAGTACCTCTAACAGGGCCAGCAATCAGCCCCAGCATTTT. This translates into CASSTSNRASNQPQHF.

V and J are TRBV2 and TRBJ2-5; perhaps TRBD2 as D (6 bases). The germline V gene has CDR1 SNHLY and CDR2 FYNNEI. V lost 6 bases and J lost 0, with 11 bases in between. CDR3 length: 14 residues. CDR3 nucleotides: TGTGCCAGCAGCCGAGGGAGGAACCAAGAGACCCAGTACTTC. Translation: CASSRGRNQETQYF.